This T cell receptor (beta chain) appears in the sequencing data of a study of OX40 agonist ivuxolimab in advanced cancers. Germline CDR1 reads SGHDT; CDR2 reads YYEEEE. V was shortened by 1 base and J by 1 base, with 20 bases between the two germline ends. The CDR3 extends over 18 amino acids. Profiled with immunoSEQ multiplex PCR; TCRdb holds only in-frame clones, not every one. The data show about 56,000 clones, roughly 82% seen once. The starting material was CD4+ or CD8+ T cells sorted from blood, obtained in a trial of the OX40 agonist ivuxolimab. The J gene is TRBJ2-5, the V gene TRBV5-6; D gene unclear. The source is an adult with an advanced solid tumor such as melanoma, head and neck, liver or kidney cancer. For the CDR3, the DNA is TGTGCCAGCAGCTTGATGCCTTCGACCCTTACCCCCCAAGAGACCCAGTACTTC. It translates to CASSLMPSTLTPQETQYF.